The source of this T cell receptor (beta chain) is a study of T cell responses to AZD1222 COVID-19 vaccine. This table comes from immunoSEQ multiplex PCR, and its TCRdb copy is limited to in-frame clones, with some not included. Among under 120,000 clones listed, around nine tenths were seen once. As for this clone: Its cognate antigen is unknown.

Germline loops: CDR1 SGHNT, CDR2 YYREEE (reference sequence). After removal of 4 bases from V and 6 bases from J, the junction contained 12 bases not matched to a gene. This CDR3 comprises 15 residues. General observations from the study: It was only a handful of AZD1222 recipients who were seropositive at baseline.

This TCR derives from an adult who received the AZD1222 COVID-19 vaccine. The rearrangement joins TRBV5-4 to TRBJ1-2; 7 bases agree with TRBD1. Sequenced material: peripheral blood, taken 28 days after the second AZD1222 dose. Here the CDR3 DNA reads TGTGCCAGCAGCGGTTCTGAACAGGGGCCCCATGGCTACACCTTC. Translation: CASSGSEQGPHGYTF. The full variable domain, its missing parts supplied by reference TRBV5-4 and TRBJ1-2, is ETGVTQSPTHLIKTRGQQVTLRCSSQSGHNTVSWYQQALGQGPQFIFQYYREEENGRGNFPPRFSGLQFPNYSSELNVNALELDDSALYLCASSGSEQGPHGYTFGSGTRLTVV.